This TCR beta chain was observed in a study of T cell clonotyping in hematopoietic cell transplantation. About the research overall: Cytoreduction preceded collection of pretransplant recipient samples.

General study points: Few recipient clonotypes overlapped donors; over 95% were de novo at given depth.

Data came from immunoSEQ multiplex PCR; TCRdb stores just in-frame clones and leaves some out. This table holds around 25,000 clones, over 60% found once. In the case of this clone: Its antigen is still unknown.

Germline assignment: CDR1 SQVTM and CDR2 ANQGSEA. V lost 6 bases and J lost 7; bases outside the gene matches: 17. There are 15 residues in the CDR3. Time point reported: recipient sample about 28 days before transplant, after cytoreduction. The chain joins TRBV29-1 to TRBJ2-7; 8 positions agree with TRBD1. The sequence came from a man aged 45-60 years with myelodysplastic syndrome. Some clones in this sample may be carry-over from other donors' samples. Sequenced here: peripheral blood mononuclear cells, sampled before stem cell transplant. The CDR3 nucleotides read TGCAGCGTAGGCCAACGGACAGGGATGTTGAGTGAGCAGTACTTC. This translates into CSVGQRTGMLSEQYF.